Below, 6 T cell receptor beta chains from the same sample are listed, as sequenced in a study of blood T cell repertoires in COVID-19. Clones were sequenced by immunoSEQ multiplex PCR, and TCRdb holds only the in-frame ones, with some missing. The data show hundreds of thousands of clones, over 80% seen once. The specimen sequenced was peripheral blood. These receptors all stem from a woman in her 50s with COVID-19, enrolled during active disease.

This chain joins TRBV12-3 or TRBV12-4 and TRBJ2-7; D gene uncertain. V was trimmed by 3 bases and J by 0 bases, leaving 6 bases between them. This CDR3 has 13 residues. The CDR3 here is CASSFVASYEQYF. The CDR3 DNA reads as TGTGCCAGCAGTTTTGTAGCCTCCTACGAGCAGTACTTC.

This clone was counted only a few times. The CDR3 DNA reads TGTGCCAGCTACCTGGGGGCGGGGGAGCTGTTTTTT. It yields the protein CASYLGAGELFF. This chain links TRBV12-3 or TRBV12-4 with TRBJ2-2; the D gene is possibly TRBD1 (6 bases). Trimming removed 8 bases from V and 8 bases from J, with 12 bases in between. This CDR3 comprises 12 residues.

The V call is TRBV4-3, the J call TRBJ2-3; D perhaps matches TRBD2 (6 bases). V was clipped by 3 bases and J by 0 bases, with 13 bases between them. Germline V lookup: CDR1 LGHNA, CDR2 YSLEER. The CDR3 has 16 residues. The CDR3 region is CASSQGRGKSTDTQYF. The CDR3 bases are TGCGCCAGCAGCCAGGGACGGGGGAAGAGCACAGATACGCAGTATTTT.

V usage is TRBV29-1 and J usage is TRBJ2-7, with 8 bases matching TRBD1. V trimming: 4 bases; J trimming: 5 bases; junction bases outside the gene matches: 10. The germline V gene encodes CDR1 SQVTM and CDR2 ANQGSEA. The CDR3 spans 14 residues. CDR3 DNA sequence: TGCAGCGTTGTAACAGGGGGGCGCGGTGACGAGCAGTACTTC. Translating it yields CSVVTGGRGDEQYF.

This clone was counted a single time. The chain links TRBV4-1 to TRBJ1-2, with unresolved D. The CDR3 covers 14 residues. CDR1 and CDR2 (germline): MGHRA, YSYEKL. V was trimmed by 7 bases and J by 4 bases, leaving 16 bases between them. As DNA, the CDR3 is TGCGCCAGCACCCCTATTGGCGGTGGCTATGGCTACACCTTC. It yields the protein CASTPIGGGYGYTF.

The chain is built from TRBV12-3 or TRBV12-4 and TRBJ2-7, with D possibly TRBD1 on 5 matching bases. The V and J ends lost 5 bases and 3 bases respectively, with 11 bases between them. The CDR3 consists of 13 residues. Here the CDR3 reads CASSADSYYEQYF. The CDR3 bases are TGTGCCAGCAGTGCCGACAGTTACTACGAGCAGTACTTC.